One TCR beta chain is described in this entry. The target antigen is unknown. Trimming cost V 2 bases and J 0 bases, with 6 bases left between them. This CDR3 spans 14 amino acids. From germline, CDR1 is MGHRA and CDR2 YSYEKL. The data belong to a study of T cell responses to AZD1222 COVID-19 vaccine. Study conclusions and caveats: Clonal diversity was possibly underestimated, and the donors were mostly white British, with more females.

The table came from immunoSEQ multiplex PCR; TCRdb's copy has only in-frame clones and leaves some out. Of 150,000 to 200,000 clones in the sample, about 92% were seen once. This receptor was taken from an adult in good health. The starting material was peripheral blood, obtained on day 0 of AZD1222 vaccination. This chain joins TRBV4-1 and TRBJ2-3, with unresolved D. DNA of the CDR3: TGCGCCAGCAGCCAATCCGCTAGCACAGATACGCAGTATTTT. Its translation: CASSQSASTDTQYF.